This passage covers 5 T cell receptor beta chains from one sample sequenced in a study of control samples from healthy donors and cancer patients. Generated by immunoSEQ multiplex PCR, the TCRdb table keeps only in-frame clones and is missing some. The sample records tens of thousands of clones, roughly nine tenths being singletons. Sequencing was carried out using PBMCs. All receptors derive from a man aged 55 to 70 with head and neck cancer.

This chain joins TRBV7-2 and TRBJ2-7; 7 bases are a match to TRBD1. Per the germline V gene, CDR1 is SGHTA and CDR2 is FQGNSA. Losses at the gene ends were 4 bases for V and 4 bases for J; bases not matched to a gene: 4. The CDR3 contains 13 residues. CDR3 amino acids: CASSWLQGYEQYF. In nucleotides, the CDR3 is TGTGCCAGCAGCTGGCTACAGGGGTACGAGCAGTACTTC.

This clone was seen more than once but under ten times. The chain employs TRBV2 and TRBJ2-7; D unresolved. V dropped 2 bases and J dropped 4 bases, with 6 bases sitting between them. The CDR3 sequence is 12 residues long. Germline CDR1 SNHLY, CDR2 FYNNEI. The CDR3 loop reads CASSEWAYEQYF. As DNA, the CDR3 is TGTGCCAGCAGTGAATGGGCTTACGAGCAGTACTTC.

V gene TRBV19 combines with J gene TRBJ1-1, with TRBD1 identical over 7 bases. V was clipped by 9 bases and J by 0 bases; unmatched bases: 10. There are 15 residues in the CDR3. Looked up from germline, CDR1 is LNHDA and CDR2 is SQIVND (reference sequence). The CDR3 coding sequence is TGTGCCAGCTCGAAAGGGGGCCTTATGAACACTGAAGCTTTCTTT. Its translation: CASSKGGLMNTEAFF.

The rearrangement joins TRBV5-1 to TRBJ1-1, with a weak D call TRBD1 (6 bases). The CDR3 is 16 amino acids. Between the trimmed V and J ends, which lost 0 bases and 3 bases, there was a span of 15 bases. Germline V lookup: CDR1 SGHRS, CDR2 YFSETQ. The CDR3 region is CASSLEGGSVDTEAFF. As DNA, the CDR3 is TGCGCCAGCAGCTTGGAAGGGGGGAGCGTCGACACTGAAGCTTTCTTT.

J is TRBJ1-1 and V is TRBV7-6; weak D call: TRBD1 (5 bases). Germline loops: CDR1 SGHVS, CDR2 FNYEAQ. CDR3 length: 16 residues. The germline V and J ends were trimmed by 5 bases and 4 bases, with 20 bases remaining between them. The CDR3 is CASSPNSAGGGTEAFF. The CDR3, as DNA: TGTGCCAGCAGCCCAAACTCCGCGGGGGGGGGCACTGAAGCTTTCTTT.